The 19 T cell receptor beta chains below come from one sample, sequenced in a study of blood T cell repertoires in COVID-19. Here immunoSEQ multiplex PCR was the method, and the copy in TCRdb shows in-frame clones only, minus some. The table includes around 200,000 clones, roughly nine tenths detected once. The sample comprised peripheral blood. The receptors shown here come from a man aged 30 to 45 with acute or convalescent COVID-19.

This clone was seen a single time. This sequence joins TRBV5-1 and TRBJ2-4, with a possible D match to TRBD1 (6 bases). Germline CDR1 and CDR2: SGHRS and YFSETQ. V lost 1 base and J lost 8, with 13 bases in between. The CDR3 extends over 14 amino acids. The CDR3 spells CASSLSGGPDIQYF. The CDR3 region has the DNA TGCGCCAGCAGCTTGTCTGGGGGCCCCGACATTCAGTACTTC.

The rearrangement uses TRBV10-1 and TRBJ1-3, with D perhaps TRBD1 (5 bases). Trimming left V 4 bases short and J 4 bases short, with 20 bases between. CDR1 is WNHNN and CDR2 is SYGVQD in the germline V gene (reference sequence). CDR3 length: 17 residues. CDR3 in amino acids: CASSGGVFVRVGNTIYF. CDR3 nucleotide sequence: TGCGCCAGCAGTGGGGGGGTTTTTGTGAGAGTCGGAAACACCATATATTTT.

V usage is TRBV3-1 (or the pseudogene TRBV3-2) and J usage is TRBJ1-1, with D tentatively TRBD1 (6 bases). V gave up 5 bases and J gave up 5 bases, with 21 bases separating them. Germline-derived CDR1 and CDR2 are LGHDT and YNNKEL (reference sequence). The CDR3 sequence is 16 residues long. CDR3 sequence (DNA): TGTGCCAGCAGCTTTAAAAGAGCGGGAGGGGGGACTGAAGCTTTCTTT. Translation gives CASSFKRAGGGTEAFF.

The chain recombines TRBV5-6 with TRBJ1-1; D gene unclear. V was cut by 5 bases and J by 5 bases, with 10 bases left in between. This CDR3 has 12 residues. The V gene's germline CDR1 is SGHDT and CDR2 YYEEEE. The CDR3 here is CASRLGVTEAFF. CDR3 DNA: TGTGCCAGCAGGCTGGGAGTAACTGAAGCTTTCTTT.

The CDR3 region is CASSPPSGGTGELFF. The CDR3 DNA follows: TGTGCCAGCTCACCACCGAGCGGCGGAACCGGGGAGCTGTTTTTT. This sequence joins TRBV18 and TRBJ2-2; D may be TRBD2 (5 bases). V shed 0 bases and J shed 5 bases, with 10 bases lying between them. CDR3 length: 15 amino acids. Germline CDR1 and CDR2: KGHSH and LQKENI.

The rearrangement uses TRBV9 and TRBJ2-2; D is possibly TRBD1 (6 bases). Deletions cut 3 bases from V and 8 bases from J, with 14 bases between. The CDR3 is 14 residues long. Germline CDR1 is SGDLS and CDR2 is YYNGEE. CDR3 in DNA: TGTGCCAGCAGCGGGGCGTCAGGGGCGGGGGAGCTGTTTTTT. It codes for CASSGASGAGELFF.

The chain joins TRBV30 to TRBJ1-6, with a tentative D call TRBD1 (6 bases). V was pared by 4 bases and J by 7 bases, with 17 bases between. The V gene's germline CDR1 is GTSNPN and CDR2 SVGIG (reference sequence). This CDR3 has 15 amino acids. CDR3: CAWTRGWTANSPLHF. CDR3 coding DNA: TGTGCCTGGACCAGGGGCTGGACCGCGAATTCACCCCTCCACTTT.

V is TRBV6-5 and J is TRBJ2-1; perhaps TRBD2 as D (5 bases). The CDR3 spans 14 residues. V was trimmed by 6 bases and J by 5 bases, leaving 14 bases between them. Germline assignment: CDR1 MNHEY and CDR2 SVGAGI. CDR3 nucleotide sequence: TGTGCCAGCAGGGATCGCGGGCTCCACAATGAGCAGTTCTTC. Translated, it gives CASRDRGLHNEQFF.

J is TRBJ2-1 and V is TRBV6-6; TRBD2 matches 12 bases. Germline assignment: CDR1 MNHNY and CDR2 SVGAGI (reference sequence). The V and J ends lost 2 bases and 7 bases, in that order; junction bases with no gene match: 3. This CDR3 spans 15 amino acids. This CDR3 is CASSYMTSGSNEQFF. CDR3 DNA: TGTGCCAGCAGTTACATGACTAGCGGGAGTAATGAGCAGTTCTTC.

The chain recombines TRBV6-6 with TRBJ1-2; D is undetermined. V dropped 6 bases and J dropped 4 bases, with 9 bases sitting between them. CDR1 is MNHNY, CDR2 SVGAGI, per germline (reference sequence). The CDR3 runs 12 residues. The CDR3 sequence is CASRPAGYGYTF. The CDR3 nucleotides are TGTGCCAGCAGACCGGCAGGCTATGGCTACACCTTC.

The rearrangement uses TRBV6-5 and TRBJ1-2; D not resolved. The CDR3 sequence is 14 residues long. Germline lookup yields CDR1 MNHEY and CDR2 SVGAGI. Deletions cut 4 bases from V and 4 bases from J, with 13 bases between. The CDR3 region has the DNA TGTGCCAGCAGTTCTAGAGGGTACGGCTATGGCTACACCTTC. Translating gives CASSSRGYGYGYTF.

This chain joins TRBV5-1 and TRBJ2-1; D gene uncertain. The CDR3 extends over 16 amino acids. Trimming left V 1 base short and J 0 bases short, with 11 bases between. CDR1 and CDR2 from the germline V gene are SGHRS and YFSETQ. As DNA, the CDR3 is TGCGCCAGCAGCTTGTCGGTGGGCACCTCCTACAATGAGCAGTTCTTC. It translates to CASSLSVGTSYNEQFF.

The rearrangement links TRBV19 to TRBJ1-4; D perhaps matches TRBD1 (6 bases). This CDR3 spans 14 amino acids. Trimming removed 5 bases at V and 7 bases at J, with 14 bases between. The germline gives CDR1 LNHDA, CDR2 SQIVND (reference sequence). CDR3 sequence (DNA): TGTGCCAGTAGTGCACAGGGTTCGGGTGAAAAACTGTTTTTT. This sequence encodes CASSAQGSGEKLFF. Looking up the rest from reference TRBV19 and TRBJ1-4 gives the full variable domain: DGGITQSPKYLFRKEGQNVTLSCEQNLNHDAMYWYRQDPGQGLRLIYYSQIVNDFQKGDIAEGYSVSREKKESFPLTVTSAQKNPTAFYLCASSAQGSGEKLFFGSGTQLSVL.

V gene TRBV19 combines with J gene TRBJ2-7, with 8 bases fitting TRBD2. This CDR3 contains 15 residues. The trim removed 2 bases at V and 7 bases at J, leaving 10 bases unmatched. Germline lookup yields CDR1 LNHDA and CDR2 SQIVND (reference sequence). CDR3 sequence (DNA): TGTGCCAGTAGTATATTGAGCGGGAGTCTGTGGGAGCAGTACTTC. This encodes CASSILSGSLWEQYF.

As DNA, the CDR3 is TGTGCCAGTAGTATTGGCGGATTCACAGATACGCAGTATTTT. Its translation is CASSIGGFTDTQYF. The V call is TRBV19, the J call TRBJ2-3, with no clear D. Germline V gene data show CDR1 as LNHDA and CDR2 as SQIVND (reference sequence). The CDR3 is 14 amino acids. V lost 3 bases, J lost 2 bases, and 9 bases lay in between.

This clone was recorded only once. This chain uses TRBV3-1 (or the pseudogene TRBV3-2) with TRBJ2-7; no definite D call. The V gene lost 5 bases and the J gene lost 0 bases, with 14 bases spanning the gap. The CDR3 extends over 15 amino acids. Germline loops: CDR1 LGHDT, CDR2 YNNKEL (reference sequence). The CDR3 sequence is CASSYWYTSSYEQYF. As DNA, the CDR3 is TGTGCCAGCAGCTATTGGTACACCAGCTCCTACGAGCAGTACTTC.

The chain employs TRBV3-1 (or the pseudogene TRBV3-2) and TRBJ1-5; 8 nucleotides line up with TRBD1. The CDR3 contains 14 residues. CDR1 is LGHDT and CDR2 is YNNKEL in the germline V gene (reference sequence). The V segment lost 4 bases and the J segment 7 bases; nucleotides outside the gene matches: 6. The CDR3 is CASSRGQGSQPQHF. DNA for the CDR3: TGTGCCAGCAGCCGCGGACAGGGTAGCCAGCCCCAGCATTTT.

V and J are TRBV28 and TRBJ1-2, with 7 positions matching TRBD1. Looked up from germline, CDR1 is MDHEN and CDR2 is SYDVKM. The ends lost 6 bases at V and 3 bases at J; junction bases unmatched: 7. The CDR3 runs to 14 residues. The CDR3 is CASSSGQSHYGYTF. Written as DNA, the CDR3 is TGTGCCAGCAGCTCGGGACAGAGTCACTATGGCTACACCTTC.

This clone was found a few times. J is TRBJ2-5 and V is TRBV7-8, with TRBD2 matching 9 bases. Germline V gene sequence: CDR1 SGHVS, CDR2 FQNEAQ. This CDR3 region has 16 residues. With 5 bases clipped from V and 4 bases from J, the junction kept 11 bases outside the gene matches. The CDR3 DNA reads TGTGCCAGCAGCCCGTCAAGGGCGGGGGGGCTAGAGACCCAGTACTTC. This gives the protein CASSPSRAGGLETQYF.